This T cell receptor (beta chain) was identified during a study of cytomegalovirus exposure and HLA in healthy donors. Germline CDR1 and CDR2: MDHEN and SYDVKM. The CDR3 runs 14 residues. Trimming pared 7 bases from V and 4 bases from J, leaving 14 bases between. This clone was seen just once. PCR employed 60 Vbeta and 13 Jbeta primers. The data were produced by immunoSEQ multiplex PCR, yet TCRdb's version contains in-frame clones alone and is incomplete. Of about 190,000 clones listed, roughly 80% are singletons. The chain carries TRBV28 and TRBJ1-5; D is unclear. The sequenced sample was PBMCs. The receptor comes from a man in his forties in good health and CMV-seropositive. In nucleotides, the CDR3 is TGTGCCAGCAATCCCGGGGATCGGAATCAGCCCCAGCATTTT. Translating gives CASNPGDRNQPQHF.